The clone carrying this TCR beta chain was counted between two and nine times. Its antigen is as yet unknown. This record belongs to a study of T cell repertoires in cytomegalovirus infection. The wider study: Through public TCR beta signatures, both CMV infection and matching HLA type were indicated. Overall study findings and caveats: Predominance within the ex vivo response was attributable to HLA-C-restricted CMV-specific TCR beta clonotypes. Frequencies of public TCR beta families were cumulated, and this identified carriers of CMV plus the relevant HLA.

TCRdb called the reads again in MiXCR, with one record for every CDR3 protein. The table lists approximately 250,000 distinct CDR3 sequences, 22% of them singletons. The CDR3 contains 15 residues. The ends were cut back, 4 bases at V and 4 bases at J, with 17 bases in the middle. Germline CDR1 is MDHEN and CDR2 is SYDVKM. The chain recombines TRBV28 with TRBJ2-7, with D possibly TRBD2 on 6 matching bases. The clonotype originates from a human donor in good health (CMV status not recorded). Some clones in this sample may be carry-over from other donors' samples. Sequenced input: CD8+ T cells from PBMCs. This chain's CDR3 is CASSYGPGGEYEQYF. CDR3 bases: TGTGCCAGCAGTTATGGCCCCGGGGGAGAGTACGAGCAGTACTTC. Filled out from reference TRBV28 and TRBJ2-7, the complete variable domain reads DVKVTQSSRYLVKRTGEKVFLECVQDMDHENMFWYRQDPGLGLRLIYFSYDVKMKEKGDIPEGYSVSREKKERFSLILESASTNQTSMYLCASSYGPGGEYEQYFGPGTRLTVT.